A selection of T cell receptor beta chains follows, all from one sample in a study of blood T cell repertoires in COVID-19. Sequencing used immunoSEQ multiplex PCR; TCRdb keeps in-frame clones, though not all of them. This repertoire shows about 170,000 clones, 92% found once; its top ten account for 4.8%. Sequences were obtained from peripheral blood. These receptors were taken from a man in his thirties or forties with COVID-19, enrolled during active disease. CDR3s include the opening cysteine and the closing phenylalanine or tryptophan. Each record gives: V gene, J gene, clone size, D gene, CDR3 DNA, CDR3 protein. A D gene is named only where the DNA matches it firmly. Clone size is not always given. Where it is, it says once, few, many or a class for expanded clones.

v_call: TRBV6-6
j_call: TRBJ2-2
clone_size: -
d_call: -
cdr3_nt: TGTGCCAGCAGGTGGACAGCTAACACCGGGGAGCTGTTTTTT
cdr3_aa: CASRWTANTGELFF

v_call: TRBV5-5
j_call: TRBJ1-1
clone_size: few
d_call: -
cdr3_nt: TGTGCCAGCAGCTTGTATCAGGGGATGAACACTGAAGCTTTCTTT
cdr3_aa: CASSLYQGMNTEAFF

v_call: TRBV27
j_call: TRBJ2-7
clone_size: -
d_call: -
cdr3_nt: TGTGCCAGCAGGGACAAGGGATTTACCTACGAGCAGTACTTC
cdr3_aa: CASRDKGFTYEQYF

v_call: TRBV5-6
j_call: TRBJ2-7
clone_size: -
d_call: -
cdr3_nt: TGTGCCAGCAGCTTGGAAGGGGCCGCCTACCTTTACGAGCAGTACTTC
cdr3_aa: CASSLEGAAYLYEQYF

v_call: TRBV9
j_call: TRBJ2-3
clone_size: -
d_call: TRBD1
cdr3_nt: TGTGCCAGCAGCGAGGGACAGACCACTAGCACAGATACGCAGTATTTT
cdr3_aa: CASSEGQTTSTDTQYF

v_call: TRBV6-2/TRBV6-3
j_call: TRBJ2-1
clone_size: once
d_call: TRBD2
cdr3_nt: TGTGCCAGCAGTTCAGGCGGGGGGGCCGGTGAGCAGTTCTTC
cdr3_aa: CASSSGGGAGEQFF

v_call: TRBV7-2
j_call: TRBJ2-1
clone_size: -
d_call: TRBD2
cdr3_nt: TGTGCCAGCAGGCGGGGACTAGCGGGAGCGAATGAGCAGTTCTTC
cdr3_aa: CASRRGLAGANEQFF

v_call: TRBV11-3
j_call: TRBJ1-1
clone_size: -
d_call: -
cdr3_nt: TGTGCCAGCAGCTTAGACGGGGAGAACACTGAAGCTTTCTTT
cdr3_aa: CASSLDGENTEAFF

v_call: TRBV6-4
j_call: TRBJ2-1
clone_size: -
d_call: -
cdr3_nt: TGTGCCAGCAGTGACTATCCCCAGACAGGTAGGGAGGAGCAGTTCTTC
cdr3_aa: CASSDYPQTGREEQFF

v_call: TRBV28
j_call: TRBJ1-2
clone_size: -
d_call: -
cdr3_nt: TGTGCCAGCAGTTTTTGGCCGTCCTACACCTTC
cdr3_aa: CASSFWPSYTF

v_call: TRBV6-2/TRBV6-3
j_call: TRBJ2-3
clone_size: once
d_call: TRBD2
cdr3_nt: TGTGCCAGCAGTTACTCCGGGACTAGCGGGGGGGCCGCGGCAGATACGCAGTATTTT
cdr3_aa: CASSYSGTSGGAAADTQYF

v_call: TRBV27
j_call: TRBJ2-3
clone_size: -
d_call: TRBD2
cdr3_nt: TGTGCCAGCAGTTTATCGAGCGGGATAGATACGCAGTATTTT
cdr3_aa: CASSLSSGIDTQYF

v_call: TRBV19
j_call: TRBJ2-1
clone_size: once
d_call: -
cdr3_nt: TGTGCCAGTAGTATAGAGAAGGACAGCTACAATGAGCAGTTCTTC
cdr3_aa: CASSIEKDSYNEQFF

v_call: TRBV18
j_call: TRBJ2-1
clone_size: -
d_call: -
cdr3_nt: TGTGCCAGCTCACCACCTATCCTAGATCGCTACAATGAGCAGTTCTTC
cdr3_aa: CASSPPILDRYNEQFF

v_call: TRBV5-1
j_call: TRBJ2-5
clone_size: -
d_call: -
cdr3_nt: TGCGCCAGCAGCTTGTCAGGGTCACAAGAGACCCAGTACTTC
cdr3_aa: CASSLSGSQETQYF

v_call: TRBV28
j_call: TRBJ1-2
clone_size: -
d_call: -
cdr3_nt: TGTGCCAGCAGGCTTTCAGGGGTGGATGGCTACACCTTC
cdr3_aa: CASRLSGVDGYTF

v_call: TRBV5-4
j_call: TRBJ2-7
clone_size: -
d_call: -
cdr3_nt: TGTGCCAGCAGCTTGGGATCCCGGGGGGCTGAGCAGTACTTC
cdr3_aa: CASSLGSRGAEQYF

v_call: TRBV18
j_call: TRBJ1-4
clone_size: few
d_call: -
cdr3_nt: TGTGCCAGCTCACAGGTACAGGGAAGGAATGAAAAACTGTTTTTT
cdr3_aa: CASSQVQGRNEKLFF

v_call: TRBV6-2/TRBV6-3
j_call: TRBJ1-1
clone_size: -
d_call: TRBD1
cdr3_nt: TGTGCCAGCACCCCGGGGACAGGATCTTTCATGAACACTGAAGCTTTCTTT
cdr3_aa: CASTPGTGSFMNTEAFF

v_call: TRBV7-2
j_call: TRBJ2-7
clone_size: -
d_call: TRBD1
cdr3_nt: TGTGCCAGCAGCTTCGACAGGGGTCCGGCCTACGAGCAGTACTTC
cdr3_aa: CASSFDRGPAYEQYF

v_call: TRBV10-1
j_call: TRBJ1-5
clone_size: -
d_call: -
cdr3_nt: TGCGCCAGCAGTGAGACAGAGTATAGCAATCAGCCCCAGCATTTT
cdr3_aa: CASSETEYSNQPQHF

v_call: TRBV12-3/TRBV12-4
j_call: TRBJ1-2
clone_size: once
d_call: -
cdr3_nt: TGTGCCAGCAGTCCCGGACAGTACTATGGCTACACCTTC
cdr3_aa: CASSPGQYYGYTF

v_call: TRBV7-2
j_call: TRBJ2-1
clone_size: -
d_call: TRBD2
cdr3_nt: TGTGCCAGCAGGTATTCTAGCGGGGCACAGTTCTTC
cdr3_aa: CASRYSSGAQFF

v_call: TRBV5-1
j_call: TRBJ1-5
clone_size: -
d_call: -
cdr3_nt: TGCGCCAGCAGCTTGGAGGGGGGGCTTTGGCCCCAGCATTTT
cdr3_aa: CASSLEGGLWPQHF

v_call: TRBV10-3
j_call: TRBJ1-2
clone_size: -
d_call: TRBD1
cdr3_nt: TGTGCCATCACTGGCTACGGACAGGGGAACTCTACTGGCTACACCTTC
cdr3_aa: CAITGYGQGNSTGYTF

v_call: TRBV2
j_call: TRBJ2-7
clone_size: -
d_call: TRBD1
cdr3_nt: TGTGCCAGCAAGAGAGACAGGGCCGGCCTCTACGAGCAGTACTTC
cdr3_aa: CASKRDRAGLYEQYF

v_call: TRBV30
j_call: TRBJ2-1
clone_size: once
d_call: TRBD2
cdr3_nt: TGTGCCTGGAATTTAGCGGGAGGCCCTCGATCCGAGCAGTTCTTC
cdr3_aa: CAWNLAGGPRSEQFF

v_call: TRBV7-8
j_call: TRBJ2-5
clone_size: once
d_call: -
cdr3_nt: TGTGCCAGCAGCTGGGGGCCTTCCTACTCAAAAGAGACCCAGTACTTC
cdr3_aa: CASSWGPSYSKETQYF

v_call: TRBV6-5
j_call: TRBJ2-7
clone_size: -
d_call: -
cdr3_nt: TGTGCCAGCAGTTCTGGACATATTCGGTACTTC
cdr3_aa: CASSSGHIRYF

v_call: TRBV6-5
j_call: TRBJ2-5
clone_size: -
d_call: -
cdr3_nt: TGTGCCAGCAGTCCGGGTTGGCTCCAAGAGACCCAGTACTTC
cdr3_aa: CASSPGWLQETQYF

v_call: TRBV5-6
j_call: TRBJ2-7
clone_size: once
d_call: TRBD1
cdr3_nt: TGTGCCAGCAGCCCATACCCCGGGACAGGCCCCTACGAGCAGTACTTC
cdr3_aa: CASSPYPGTGPYEQYF

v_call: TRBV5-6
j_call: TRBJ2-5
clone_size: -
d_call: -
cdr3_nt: TGTGCCAGCAGCCCCACCCTTGCGGGAGAGACCCAGTACTTC
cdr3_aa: CASSPTLAGETQYF

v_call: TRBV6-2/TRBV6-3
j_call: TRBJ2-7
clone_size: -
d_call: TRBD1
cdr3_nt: TGTGCCAGCAGTTACTCGTCCACGGGGACAGGGTTCTACGAGCAGTACTTC
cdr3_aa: CASSYSSTGTGFYEQYF

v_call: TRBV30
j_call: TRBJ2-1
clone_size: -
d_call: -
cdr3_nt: TGTGCCTGGAGTGTAGCGGGCTCCTACAATGAGCAGTTCTTC
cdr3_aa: CAWSVAGSYNEQFF

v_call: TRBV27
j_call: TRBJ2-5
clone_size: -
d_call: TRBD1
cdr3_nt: TGTGCCAGCAGCCGGACAGGGCTTCAAGAGACCCAGTACTTC
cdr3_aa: CASSRTGLQETQYF

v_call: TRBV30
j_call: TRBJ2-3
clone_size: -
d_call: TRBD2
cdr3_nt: TGTGCCTGGAGTGTCCGACTAGCGGAGGGCTCCGATACGCAGTATTTT
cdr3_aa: CAWSVRLAEGSDTQYF

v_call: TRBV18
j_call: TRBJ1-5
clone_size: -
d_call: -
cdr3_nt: TGTGCCAGCTCACGGACCGAAGGGCAGGGTCCCAATCAGCCCCAGCATTTT
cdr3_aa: CASSRTEGQGPNQPQHF

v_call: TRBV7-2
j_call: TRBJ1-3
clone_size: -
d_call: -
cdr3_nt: TGTGCCAGCAGCTTAGGACAGGTCCGCTCTGGAAACACCATATATTTT
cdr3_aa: CASSLGQVRSGNTIYF

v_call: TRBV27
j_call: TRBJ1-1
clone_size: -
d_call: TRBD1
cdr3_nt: TGTGCCAGCAGTTTTACCGGGACAGTGGGCACTGAAGCTTTCTTT
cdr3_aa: CASSFTGTVGTEAFF

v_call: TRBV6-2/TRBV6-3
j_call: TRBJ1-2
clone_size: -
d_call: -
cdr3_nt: TGTGCCAGCAGTTACCAGGGCTTAGGCTATGGCTACACCTTC
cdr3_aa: CASSYQGLGYGYTF